The clone carrying this TCR beta chain occurred a few times. What it binds is unknown. The time point here: pre-sensitization, week 0. Treatment given: therapeutic diphenylcyclopropenone sensitization with weekly scalp DPC. Donors were 18 to 70-year-old alopecia patients suitable for DPC. MiXCR, run by TCRdb on the RACE reads, gives a single entry per CDR3 protein. This table has about 380,000 distinct CDR3 sequences, 5.1% appearing once. The data are from a study of human T cells and chemical hapten exposure. About the research overall: TCR yield per sample varied, mainly due to pooled library volumes.

Germline CDR1 SNHLY, CDR2 FYNNEI. This CDR3 is built from 13 residues. Trimming removed 3 bases from V and 6 bases from J, with 9 bases in between. Study results and caveats: TCRs whose frequency exceeded 1 in 1000 remained the same following DPC sensitization.

Sequencing was performed on whole blood, taken in connection with sensitization to the hapten diphenylcyclopropenone (DPC). The chain carries TRBV2 and TRBJ2-1; no definite D call. The TCR sequence derives from a woman aged 45-60 years with alopecia areata. Some clones in this sample may be carry-over from other donors' samples. The CDR3 protein is CASSEQGFNEQFF. In nucleotides, the CDR3 is TGTGCCAGCAGTGAGCAAGGATTCAATGAGCAGTTCTTC.